This record looks at one T cell receptor beta chain sequence and its context. It was RNA transcripts that yielded the amplified TCR beta CDR3 regions. A set of HTBI primers served as the primers for a first-round RT-PCR of the TCR CDR3. TCRdb re-derived calls from the multiplex PCR reads in MiXCR, one entry per CDR3 protein. The data contain fewer than 650,000 distinct CDR3 sequences, 14% to 15% of them seen just once; the ten biggest clones take up over 3.5%. The entry originates in a study of T cells in Graves' hyperthyroidism and ophthalmopathy. About the research overall: Peripheral blood specimens were obtained at initial diagnosis, prior to any treatment.

CDR3 size: 17 residues. The J segment lost 7 bases and the V segment lost 4 bases, leaving 15 bases of the junction unmatched. Germline CDR1 is SGHAT and CDR2 is FQNNGV. Sequencing used blood. The chain carries TRBV11-2 and TRBJ2-5; 10 bases agree with TRBD2. This TCR came from a woman aged 40 to 50 with Graves' ophthalmopathy. The CDR3 protein is CASSSEPGLAFRSTQYF. CDR3 DNA: TGTGCCAGCAGCTCAGAACCGGGACTAGCGTTTAGGTCGACCCAGTACTTC.